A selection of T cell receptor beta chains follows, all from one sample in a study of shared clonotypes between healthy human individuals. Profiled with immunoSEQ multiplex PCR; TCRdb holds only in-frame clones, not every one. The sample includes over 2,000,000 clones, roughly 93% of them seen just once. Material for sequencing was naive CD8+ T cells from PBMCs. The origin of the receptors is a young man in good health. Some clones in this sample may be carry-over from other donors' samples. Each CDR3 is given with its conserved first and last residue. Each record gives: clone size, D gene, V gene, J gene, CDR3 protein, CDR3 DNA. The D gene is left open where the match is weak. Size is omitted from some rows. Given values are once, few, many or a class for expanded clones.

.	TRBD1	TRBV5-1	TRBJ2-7	CASSGGQGAYEQYF	TGCGCCAGCAGCGGGGGACAGGGGGCGTACGAGCAGTACTTC
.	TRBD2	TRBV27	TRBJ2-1	CASSPPGLAGYNEQFF	TGTGCCAGCAGCCCCCCGGGACTAGCGGGATACAATGAGCAGTTCTTC
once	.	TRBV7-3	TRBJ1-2	CASSLPGAGREGYTF	TGTGCCAGCAGCTTACCAGGGGCAGGGAGAGAGGGCTACACCTTC
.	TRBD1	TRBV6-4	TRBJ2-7	CASELQGLSYEQYF	TGTGCCAGCGAGTTACAGGGGCTCTCCTACGAGCAGTACTTC
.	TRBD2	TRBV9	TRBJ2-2	CASSDGLAGSFPSELFF	TGTGCCAGCAGCGACGGACTAGCGGGATCCTTCCCATCAGAGCTGTTTTTT
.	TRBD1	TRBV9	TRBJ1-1	CASSVQGAPLDTEAFF	TGTGCCAGCAGCGTCCAGGGGGCCCCCCTGGACACTGAAGCTTTCTTT
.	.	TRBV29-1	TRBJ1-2	CSVEQFVYGYTF	TGCAGCGTTGAACAGTTTGTCTATGGCTACACCTTC
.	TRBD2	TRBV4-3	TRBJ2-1	CASSQGSSGSVDEQFF	TGCGCCAGCAGCCAAGGAAGTAGCGGGAGTGTGGATGAGCAGTTCTTC
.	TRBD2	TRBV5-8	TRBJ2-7	CASSWGGSGTAEQYF	TGTGCCAGCAGCTGGGGAGGGTCAGGGACGGCCGAGCAGTACTTC
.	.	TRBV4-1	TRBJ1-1	CASIGRLNTEAFF	TGCGCCAGCATCGGACGGTTGAACACTGAAGCTTTCTTT
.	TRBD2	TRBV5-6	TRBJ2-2	CASSHSSGGNTGELFF	TGTGCCAGCAGCCACTCTAGCGGGGGGAACACCGGGGAGCTGTTTTTT
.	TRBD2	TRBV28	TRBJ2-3	CASSPLADTDTQYF	TGTGCCAGCAGTCCACTAGCGGACACAGATACGCAGTATTTT
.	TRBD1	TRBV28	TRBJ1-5	CASRLPGQGADQPQHF	TGTGCCAGCAGGCTCCCGGGACAGGGGGCCGATCAGCCCCAGCATTTT
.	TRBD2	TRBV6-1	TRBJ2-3	CASSDRLAGGPMDTQYF	TGTGCCAGCAGTGACCGACTAGCGGGAGGGCCAATGGATACGCAGTATTTT
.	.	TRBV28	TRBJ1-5	CASSSDLLGNQPQHF	TGTGCCAGCAGTTCCGACCTCTTGGGCAATCAGCCCCAGCATTTT
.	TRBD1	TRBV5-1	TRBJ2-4	CASSPGTGEHIQYF	TGCGCCAGCAGCCCGGGGACAGGGGAACACATTCAGTACTTC
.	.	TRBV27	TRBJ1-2	CASGWGGSYGYTF	TGTGCCAGCGGGTGGGGTGGCAGCTATGGCTACACCTTC
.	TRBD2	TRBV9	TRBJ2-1	CASSVRGGNEQFF	TGTGCCAGCAGCGTACGCGGGGGCAATGAGCAGTTCTTC
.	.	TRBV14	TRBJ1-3	CASSPHRSSGNTIYF	TGTGCCAGCAGCCCCCACAGGTCCTCTGGAAACACCATATATTTT
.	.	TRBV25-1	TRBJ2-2	CASTRITGELFF	TGTGCCAGCACCAGGATCACCGGGGAGCTGTTTTTT
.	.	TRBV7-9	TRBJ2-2	CASSPSGTSNTGELFF	TGTGCCAGCAGCCCCTCTGGGACATCGAACACCGGGGAGCTGTTTTTT
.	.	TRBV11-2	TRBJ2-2	CASYRSGELFF	TGTGCCAGCTATCGGTCCGGGGAGCTGTTTTTT
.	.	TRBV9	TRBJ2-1	CASSVASGPEQFF	TGTGCCAGCAGCGTAGCCTCCGGACCGGAGCAGTTCTTC
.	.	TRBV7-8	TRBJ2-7	CASSLEGNYEQYF	TGTGCCAGCAGCTTAGAAGGGAACTACGAGCAGTACTTC
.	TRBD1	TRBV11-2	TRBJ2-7	CASSPPRQGSKGEQYF	TGTGCCAGCAGCCCCCCTCGACAGGGCTCGAAAGGAGAGCAGTACTTC
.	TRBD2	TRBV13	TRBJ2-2	CASSGQHRLAGTGELFF	TGTGCCAGCAGCGGCCAACATAGGCTAGCGGGCACCGGGGAGCTGTTTTTT
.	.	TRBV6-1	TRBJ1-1	CASSGRGGLGTGAFF	TGTGCCAGCAGTGGACGAGGGGGGCTTGGGACTGGAGCTTTCTTT
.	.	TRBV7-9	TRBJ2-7	CASRGTPKGEIYEQYF	TGTGCCAGCAGGGGGACCCCAAAGGGAGAGATCTACGAGCAGTACTTC
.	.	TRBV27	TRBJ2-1	CASSWGGEQFF	TGTGCCAGCAGTTGGGGTGGAGAGCAGTTCTTC
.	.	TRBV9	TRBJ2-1	CASSVGSYNEQFF	TGTGCCAGCAGCGTAGGGTCGTACAATGAGCAGTTCTTC
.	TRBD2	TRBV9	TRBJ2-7	CASSVGTSEAYEQYF	TGTGCCAGCAGCGTAGGGACTAGCGAGGCCTACGAGCAGTACTTC
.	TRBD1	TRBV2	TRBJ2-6	CASSWTGDFSGANVLTF	TGTGCCAGCAGCTGGACAGGGGATTTTTCTGGGGCCAACGTCCTGACTTTC
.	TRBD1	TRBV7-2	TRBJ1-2	CASSFAGTGVYYGYTF	TGTGCCAGCAGCTTCGCCGGGACAGGGGTTTACTATGGCTACACCTTC
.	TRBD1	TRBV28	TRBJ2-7	CASSWDSRSYEQYF	TGTGCCAGCAGTTGGGACAGTCGCTCCTACGAGCAGTACTTC
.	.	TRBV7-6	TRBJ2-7	CASSPYQLTGRIPYEQYF	TGTGCCAGCAGCCCCTATCAATTAACAGGACGAATCCCCTACGAGCAGTACTTC
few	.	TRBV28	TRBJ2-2	CATHRRIGELFF	TGTGCCACCCATAGGAGGATCGGGGAGCTGTTTTTT
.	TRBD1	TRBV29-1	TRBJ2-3	CSAGDRVGNTQYF	TGCAGCGCTGGGGACAGGGTGGGAAATACGCAGTATTTT
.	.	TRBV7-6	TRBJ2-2	CASSQADYLTGELFF	TGTGCCAGCAGTCAAGCTGACTATCTCACCGGGGAGCTGTTTTTT
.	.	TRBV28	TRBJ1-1	CASSLGAGVTEAFF	TGTGCCAGCAGTTTAGGGGCAGGGGTTACTGAAGCTTTCTTT